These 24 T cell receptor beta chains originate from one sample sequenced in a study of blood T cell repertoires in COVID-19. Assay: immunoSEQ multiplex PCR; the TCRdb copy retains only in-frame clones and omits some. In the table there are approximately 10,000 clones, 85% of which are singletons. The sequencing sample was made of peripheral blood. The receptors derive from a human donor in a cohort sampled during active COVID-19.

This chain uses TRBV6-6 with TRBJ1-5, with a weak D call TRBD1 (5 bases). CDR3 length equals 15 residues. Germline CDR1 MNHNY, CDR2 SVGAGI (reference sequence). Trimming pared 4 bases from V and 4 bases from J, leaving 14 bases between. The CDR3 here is CASSSGGIGNQPQHF. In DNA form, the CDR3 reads TGTGCCAGCAGTTCGGGGGGGATTGGAAATCAGCCCCAGCATTTT.

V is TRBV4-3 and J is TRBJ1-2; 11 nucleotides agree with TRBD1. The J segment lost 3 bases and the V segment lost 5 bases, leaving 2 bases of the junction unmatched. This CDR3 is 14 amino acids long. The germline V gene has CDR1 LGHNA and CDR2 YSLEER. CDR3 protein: CASSKGQGDYGYTF. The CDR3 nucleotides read TGCGCCAGCAGCAAGGGACAGGGGGACTATGGCTACACCTTC.

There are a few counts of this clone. The CDR3 region is CASSVVAGGDYEQYF. CDR3 DNA: TGTGCCAGCAGCGTAGTAGCGGGAGGAGACTACGAGCAGTACTTC. The chain employs TRBV9 and TRBJ2-7, with 10 bases that match TRBD2. Germline-derived CDR1 and CDR2 are SGDLS and YYNGEE. Germline trimming cut 0 bases from V and 3 bases from J; bases unmatched to any gene: 3. This CDR3 contains 15 residues.

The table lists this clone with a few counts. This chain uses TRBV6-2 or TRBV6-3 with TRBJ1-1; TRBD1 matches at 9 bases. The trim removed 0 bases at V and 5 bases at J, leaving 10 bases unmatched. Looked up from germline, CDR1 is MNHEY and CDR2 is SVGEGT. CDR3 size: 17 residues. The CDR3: CASSYSRQGVRGTEAFF. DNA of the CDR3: TGTGCCAGCAGTTACTCGAGACAGGGGGTACGTGGGACTGAAGCTTTCTTT.

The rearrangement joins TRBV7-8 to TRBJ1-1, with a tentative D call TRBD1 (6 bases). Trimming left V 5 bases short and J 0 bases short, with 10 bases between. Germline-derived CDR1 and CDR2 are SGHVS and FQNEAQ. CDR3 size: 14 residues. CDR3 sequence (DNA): TGTGCCAGCAGCCCAGGACAGTTGAACACTGAAGCTTTCTTT. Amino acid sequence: CASSPGQLNTEAFF.

The DNA for the CDR3 is TGTGCCAGCAGCCAAGCGGCGGGGGGGGTCGGGGAGCTGTTTTTT. It yields the protein CASSQAAGGVGELFF. The gene calls are TRBV4-2 and TRBJ2-2; 9 bases are shared with TRBD2. Trimming removed 1 base from V and 7 bases from J; junction bases left unmatched: 4. Germline V gives CDR1 LGHNA, CDR2 YNFKEQ. The CDR3 sequence is 15 residues long.

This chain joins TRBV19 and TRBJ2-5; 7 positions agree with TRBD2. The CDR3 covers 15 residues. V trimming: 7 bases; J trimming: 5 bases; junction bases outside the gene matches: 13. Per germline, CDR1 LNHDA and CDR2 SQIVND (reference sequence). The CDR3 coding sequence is TGTGCCAGTAACACGGGGGAGGGGCGTTTGGAGACCCAGTACTTC. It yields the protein CASNTGEGRLETQYF. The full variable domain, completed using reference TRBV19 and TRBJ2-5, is DGGITQSPKYLFRKEGQNVTLSCEQNLNHDAMYWYRQDPGQGLRLIYYSQIVNDFQKGDIAEGYSVSREKKESFPLTVTSAQKNPTAFYLCASNTGEGRLETQYFGPGTRLLVL.

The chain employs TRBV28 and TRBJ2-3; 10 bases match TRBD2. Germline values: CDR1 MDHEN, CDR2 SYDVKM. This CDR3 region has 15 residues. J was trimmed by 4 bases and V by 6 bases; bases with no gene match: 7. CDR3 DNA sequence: TGTGCCAGCAGGACCGGACTAGCGGTAGCAGATACGCAGTATTTT. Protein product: CASRTGLAVADTQYF.

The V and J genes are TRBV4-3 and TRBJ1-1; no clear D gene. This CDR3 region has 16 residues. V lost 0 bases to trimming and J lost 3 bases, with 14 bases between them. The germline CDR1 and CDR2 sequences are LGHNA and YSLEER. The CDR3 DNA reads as TGCGCCAGCAGCCAAGATTTCGGAGAGACTTACACTGAAGCTTTCTTT. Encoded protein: CASSQDFGETYTEAFF.

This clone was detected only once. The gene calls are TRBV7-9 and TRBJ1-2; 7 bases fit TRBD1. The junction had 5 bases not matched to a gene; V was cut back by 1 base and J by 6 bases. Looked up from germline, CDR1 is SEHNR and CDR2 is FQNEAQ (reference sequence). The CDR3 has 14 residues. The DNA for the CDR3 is TGTGCCAGCAGCTTAGATGCAGGGGGAGATGGCTACACCTTC. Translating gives CASSLDAGGDGYTF.

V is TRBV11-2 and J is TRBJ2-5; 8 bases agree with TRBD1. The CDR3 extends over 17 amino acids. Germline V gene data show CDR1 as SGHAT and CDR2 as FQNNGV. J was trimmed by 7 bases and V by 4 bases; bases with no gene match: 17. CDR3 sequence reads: CASSSHTGGLAPRTQYF. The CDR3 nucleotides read TGTGCCAGCAGCTCGCATACAGGGGGTCTTGCCCCCAGGACCCAGTACTTC.

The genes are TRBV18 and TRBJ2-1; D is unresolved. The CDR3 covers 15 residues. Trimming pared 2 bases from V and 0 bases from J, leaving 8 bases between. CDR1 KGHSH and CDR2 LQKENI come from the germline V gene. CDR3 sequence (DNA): TGTGCCAGCTCACCAGTCCAGGACTCCTACAATGAGCAGTTCTTC. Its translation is CASSPVQDSYNEQFF.

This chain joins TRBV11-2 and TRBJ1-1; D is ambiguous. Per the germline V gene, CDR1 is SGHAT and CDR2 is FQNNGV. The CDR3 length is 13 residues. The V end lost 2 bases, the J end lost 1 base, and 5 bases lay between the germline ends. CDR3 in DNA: TGTGCCAGCAGCTTACTAGAGAACACTGAAGCTTTCTTT. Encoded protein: CASSLLENTEAFF.

The CDR3 loop is CASSFVSTGTDIQYF. In nucleotides, the CDR3 is TGTGCCAGCAGCTTTGTTTCCACGGGTACGGACATTCAGTACTTC. The rearrangement uses TRBV7-9 and TRBJ2-4, with no clear D. V gave up 3 bases and J gave up 8 bases, with 17 bases separating them. Looked up from germline, CDR1 is SEHNR and CDR2 is FQNEAQ (reference sequence). The CDR3 loop spans 15 amino acids.

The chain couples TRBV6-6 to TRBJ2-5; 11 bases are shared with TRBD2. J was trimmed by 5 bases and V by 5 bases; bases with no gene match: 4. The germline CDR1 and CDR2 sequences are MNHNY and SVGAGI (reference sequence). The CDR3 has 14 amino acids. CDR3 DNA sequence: TGTGCCAGCAGTGCTAGCGGGGGGCATGAGACCCAGTACTTC. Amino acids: CASSASGGHETQYF.

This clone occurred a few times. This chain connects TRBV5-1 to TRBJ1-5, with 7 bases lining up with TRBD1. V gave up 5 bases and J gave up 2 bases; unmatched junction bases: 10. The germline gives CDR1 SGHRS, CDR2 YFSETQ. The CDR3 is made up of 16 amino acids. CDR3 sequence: CASRLDTGEGNQPQHF. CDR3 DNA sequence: TGCGCCAGCAGACTGGACACAGGGGAAGGCAATCAGCCCCAGCATTTT.

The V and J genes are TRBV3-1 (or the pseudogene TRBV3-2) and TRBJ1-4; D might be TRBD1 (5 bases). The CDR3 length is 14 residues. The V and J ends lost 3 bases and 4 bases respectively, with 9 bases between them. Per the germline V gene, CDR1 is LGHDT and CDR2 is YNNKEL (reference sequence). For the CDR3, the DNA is TGTGCCAGCAGCCACAGGGTACTTAATGAAAAACTGTTTTTT. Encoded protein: CASSHRVLNEKLFF.

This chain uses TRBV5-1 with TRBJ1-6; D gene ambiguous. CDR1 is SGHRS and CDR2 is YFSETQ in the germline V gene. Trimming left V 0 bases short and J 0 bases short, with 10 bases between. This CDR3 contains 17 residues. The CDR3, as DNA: TGCGCCAGCAGCTTGGGTCTTTCCAGCTCCTATAATTCACCCCTCCACTTT. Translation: CASSLGLSSSYNSPLHF.

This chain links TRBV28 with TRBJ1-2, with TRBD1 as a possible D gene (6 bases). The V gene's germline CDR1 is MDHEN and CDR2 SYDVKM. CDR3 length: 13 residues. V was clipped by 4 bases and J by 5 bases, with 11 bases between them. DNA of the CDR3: TGTGCCAGCAGTTCGCAGGGGCTTTATGGCTACACCTTC. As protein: CASSSQGLYGYTF.

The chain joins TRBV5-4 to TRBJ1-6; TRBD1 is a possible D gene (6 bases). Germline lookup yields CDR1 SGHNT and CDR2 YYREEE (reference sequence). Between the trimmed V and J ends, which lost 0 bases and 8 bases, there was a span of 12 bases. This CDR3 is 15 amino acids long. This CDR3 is CASSLVSGVHSPLHF. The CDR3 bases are TGTGCCAGCAGCTTGGTTTCAGGGGTGCATTCACCCCTCCACTTT.

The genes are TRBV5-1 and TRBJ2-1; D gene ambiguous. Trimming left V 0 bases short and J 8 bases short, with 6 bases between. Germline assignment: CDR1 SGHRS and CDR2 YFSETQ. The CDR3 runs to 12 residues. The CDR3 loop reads CASSLVQDEQFF. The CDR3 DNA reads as TGCGCCAGCAGCTTGGTCCAGGATGAGCAGTTCTTC.

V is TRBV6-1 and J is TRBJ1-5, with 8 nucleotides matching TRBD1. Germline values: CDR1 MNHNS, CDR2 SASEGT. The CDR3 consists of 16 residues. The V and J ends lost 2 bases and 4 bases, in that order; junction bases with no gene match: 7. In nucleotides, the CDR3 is TGTGCCAGCAGTGAATGGGCAGGGGGCTTGAATCAGCCCCAGCATTTT. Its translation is CASSEWAGGLNQPQHF.

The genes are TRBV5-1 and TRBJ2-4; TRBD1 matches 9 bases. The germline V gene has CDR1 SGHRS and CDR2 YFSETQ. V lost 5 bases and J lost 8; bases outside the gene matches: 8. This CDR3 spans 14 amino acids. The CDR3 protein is CASSLRQGGDIQYF. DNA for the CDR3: TGCGCCAGCAGTCTCAGACAGGGGGGCGACATTCAGTACTTC.

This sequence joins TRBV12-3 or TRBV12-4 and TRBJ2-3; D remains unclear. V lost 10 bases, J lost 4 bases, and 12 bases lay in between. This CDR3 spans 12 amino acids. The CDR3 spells CATRSLSDTQYF. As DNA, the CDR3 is TGTGCCACCCGGTCATTGTCAGATACGCAGTATTTT.